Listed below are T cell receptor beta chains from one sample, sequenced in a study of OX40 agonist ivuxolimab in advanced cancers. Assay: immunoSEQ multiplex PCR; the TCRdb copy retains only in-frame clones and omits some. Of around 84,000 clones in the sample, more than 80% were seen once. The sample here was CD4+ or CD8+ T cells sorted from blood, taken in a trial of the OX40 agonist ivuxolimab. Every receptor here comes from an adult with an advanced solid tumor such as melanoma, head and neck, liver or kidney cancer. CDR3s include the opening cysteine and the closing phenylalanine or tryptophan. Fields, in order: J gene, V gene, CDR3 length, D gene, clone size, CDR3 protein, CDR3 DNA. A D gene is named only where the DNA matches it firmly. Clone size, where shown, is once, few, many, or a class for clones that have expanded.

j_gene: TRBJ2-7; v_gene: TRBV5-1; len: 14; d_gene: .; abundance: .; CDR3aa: CASSLASLSYEQYF; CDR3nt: TGCGCCAGCAGCTTGGCTTCCCTGTCCTACGAGCAGTACTTC
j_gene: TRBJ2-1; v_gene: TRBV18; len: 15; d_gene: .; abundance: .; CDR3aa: CASSPRQESYNEQFF; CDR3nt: TGTGCCAGCTCCCCGCGGCAGGAATCCTACAATGAGCAGTTCTTC
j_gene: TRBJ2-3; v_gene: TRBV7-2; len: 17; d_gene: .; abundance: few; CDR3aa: CASSFLAGGGRADTQYF; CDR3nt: TGTGCCAGCAGCTTTCTTGCAGGGGGGGGCCGGGCAGATACGCAGTATTTT
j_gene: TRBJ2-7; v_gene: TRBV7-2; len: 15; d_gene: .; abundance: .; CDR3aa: CASSLGRGNSYEQYF; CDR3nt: TGTGCCAGCAGCTTAGGACGGGGGAACTCCTACGAGCAGTACTTC
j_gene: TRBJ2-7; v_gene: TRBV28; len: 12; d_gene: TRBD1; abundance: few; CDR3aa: CASSTALGTGYF; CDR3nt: TGTGCCAGCAGTACCGCCCTCGGGACAGGGTACTTC
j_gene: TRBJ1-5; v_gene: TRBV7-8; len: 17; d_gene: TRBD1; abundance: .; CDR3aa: CASSLSGQGQANQPQHF; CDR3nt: TGTGCCAGCAGCTTATCGGGACAGGGGCAGGCAAATCAGCCCCAGCATTTT
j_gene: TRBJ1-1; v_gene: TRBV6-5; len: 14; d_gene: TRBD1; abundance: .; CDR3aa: CASRTGQGATEAFF; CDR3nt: TGTGCCAGCAGAACGGGACAGGGGGCGACTGAAGCTTTCTTT
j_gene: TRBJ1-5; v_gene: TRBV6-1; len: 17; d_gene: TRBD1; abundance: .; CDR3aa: CASSEGPMGQGHQPQHF; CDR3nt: TGTGCCAGCAGTGAAGGCCCGATGGGACAGGGCCATCAGCCCCAGCATTTT
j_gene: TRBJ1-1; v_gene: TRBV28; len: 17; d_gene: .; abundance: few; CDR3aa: CASSWSYSQAGDTEAFF; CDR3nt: TGTGCCAGCAGTTGGTCATACTCGCAGGCGGGTGACACTGAAGCTTTCTTT
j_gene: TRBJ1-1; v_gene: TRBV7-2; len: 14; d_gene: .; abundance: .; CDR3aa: CASSLTHERAEAFF; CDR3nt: TGTGCCAGCAGCTTAACACATGAACGGGCTGAAGCTTTCTTT
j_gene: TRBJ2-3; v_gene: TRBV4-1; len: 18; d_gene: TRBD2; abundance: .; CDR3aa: CASSQVGTSGSSTDTQYF; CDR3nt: TGCGCCAGCAGCCAAGTGGGGACTAGCGGGAGTAGCACAGATACGCAGTATTTT
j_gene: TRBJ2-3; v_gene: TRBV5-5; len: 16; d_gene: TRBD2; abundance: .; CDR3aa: CASSLLALSPTDTQYF; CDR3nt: TGTGCCAGCAGCTTACTAGCGCTCTCCCCCACAGATACGCAGTATTTT
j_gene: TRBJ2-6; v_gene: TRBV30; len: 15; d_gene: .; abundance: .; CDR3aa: CAWSRALSGANVLTF; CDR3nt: TGTGCCTGGAGTAGGGCGCTCTCTGGGGCCAACGTCCTGACTTTC
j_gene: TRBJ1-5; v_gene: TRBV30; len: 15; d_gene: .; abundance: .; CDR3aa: CAWSARVGGNQPQHF; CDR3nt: TGTGCCTGGAGTGCCAGGGTGGGAGGCAATCAGCCCCAGCATTTT
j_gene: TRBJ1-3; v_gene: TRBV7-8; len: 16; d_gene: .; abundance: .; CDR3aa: CASSLEGAGLGNTIYF; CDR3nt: TGTGCCAGCAGCTTAGAAGGGGCAGGGCTTGGAAACACCATATATTTT
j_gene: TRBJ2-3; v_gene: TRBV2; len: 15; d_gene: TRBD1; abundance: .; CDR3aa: CASSPRTGGSDTQYF; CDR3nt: TGTGCCAGCAGTCCGCGGACAGGGGGCTCAGATACGCAGTATTTT
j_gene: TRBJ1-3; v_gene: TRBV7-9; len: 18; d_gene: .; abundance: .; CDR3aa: CASSLVGSWGRVGNTIYF; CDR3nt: TGTGCCAGCAGCTTAGTCGGGTCATGGGGGCGAGTTGGAAACACCATATATTTT
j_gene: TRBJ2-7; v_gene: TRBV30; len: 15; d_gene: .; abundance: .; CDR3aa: CAWSVTGPTSYEQYF; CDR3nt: TGTGCCTGGAGTGTTACGGGACCCACCTCCTACGAGCAGTACTTC
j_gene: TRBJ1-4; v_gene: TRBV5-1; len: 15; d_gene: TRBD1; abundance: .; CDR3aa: CASSLEEGAGEKLFF; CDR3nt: TGCGCCAGCAGCTTGGAGGAGGGGGCCGGGGAAAAACTGTTTTTT
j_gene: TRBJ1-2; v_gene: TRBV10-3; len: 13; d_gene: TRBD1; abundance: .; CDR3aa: CAIWAGGISGYTF; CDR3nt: TGTGCCATCTGGGCAGGGGGTATCTCCGGCTACACCTTC
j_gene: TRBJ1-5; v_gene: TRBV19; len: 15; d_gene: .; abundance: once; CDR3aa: CASSHLQGGNQPQHF; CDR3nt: TGTGCCAGTAGTCACCTCCAAGGGGGCAATCAGCCCCAGCATTTT
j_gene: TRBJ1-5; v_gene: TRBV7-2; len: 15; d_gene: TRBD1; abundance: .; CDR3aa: CASSLGTGEYQPQHF; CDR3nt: TGTGCCAGCAGCCTCGGGACAGGGGAATATCAGCCCCAGCATTTT
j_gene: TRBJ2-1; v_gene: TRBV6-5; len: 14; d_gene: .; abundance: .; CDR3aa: CASSSTPGVDEQFF; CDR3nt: TGTGCCAGCAGCTCAACTCCAGGGGTCGATGAGCAGTTCTTC
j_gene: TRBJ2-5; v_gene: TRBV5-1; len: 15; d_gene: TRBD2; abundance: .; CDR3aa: CASSIAGLAEETQYF; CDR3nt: TGCGCCAGCAGCATAGCTGGACTAGCGGAAGAGACCCAGTACTTC
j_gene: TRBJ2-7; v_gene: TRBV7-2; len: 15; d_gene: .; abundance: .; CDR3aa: CASSPRWGGGYEQYF; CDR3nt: TGTGCCAGCAGCCCCCGGTGGGGGGGCGGCTACGAGCAGTACTTC
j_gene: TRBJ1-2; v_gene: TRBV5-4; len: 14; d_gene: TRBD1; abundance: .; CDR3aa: CASSVGDRGYGYTF; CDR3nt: TGTGCCAGCAGCGTAGGGGACAGGGGGTATGGCTACACCTTC
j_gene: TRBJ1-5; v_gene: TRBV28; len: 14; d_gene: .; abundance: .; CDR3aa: CASRAIGASQPQHF; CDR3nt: TGTGCCAGCAGGGCAATTGGGGCATCCCAGCCCCAGCATTTT
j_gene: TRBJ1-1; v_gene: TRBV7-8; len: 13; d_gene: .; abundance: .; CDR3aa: CASKEQPNTEAFF; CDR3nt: TGTGCCAGCAAAGAACAGCCGAACACTGAAGCTTTCTTT
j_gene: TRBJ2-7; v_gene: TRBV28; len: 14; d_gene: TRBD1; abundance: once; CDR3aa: CASSSVRGRAEQYF; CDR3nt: TGTGCCAGCAGTTCCGTTAGGGGGCGAGCCGAGCAGTACTTC
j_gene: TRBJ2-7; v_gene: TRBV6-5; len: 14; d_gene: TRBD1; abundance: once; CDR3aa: CASSAGDRVHEQYF; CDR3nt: TGTGCCAGCAGCGCCGGGGACAGGGTGCACGAGCAGTACTTC
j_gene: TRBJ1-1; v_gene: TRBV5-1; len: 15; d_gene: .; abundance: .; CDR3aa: CASSLSLAVDSEAFF; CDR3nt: TGCGCCAGCAGCCTTTCGCTAGCGGTAGACTCTGAAGCTTTCTTT
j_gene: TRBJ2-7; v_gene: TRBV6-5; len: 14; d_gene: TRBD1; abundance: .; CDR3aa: CASSRLGQSYEQYF; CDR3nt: TGTGCCAGCAGTCGTTTGGGACAGTCCTACGAGCAGTACTTC
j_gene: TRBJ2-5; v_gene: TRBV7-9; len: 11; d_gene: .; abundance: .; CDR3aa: CASSLAETQYF; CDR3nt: TGTGCCAGCAGCTTAGCGGAGACCCAGTACTTC
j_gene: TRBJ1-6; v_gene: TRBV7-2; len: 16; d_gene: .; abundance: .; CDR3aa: CASSDQGTSYNSPLHF; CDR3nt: TGTGCCAGCAGCGACCAGGGGACTTCCTATAATTCACCCCTCCACTTT
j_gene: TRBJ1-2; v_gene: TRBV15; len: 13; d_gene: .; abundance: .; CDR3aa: CATSREDKGGYTF; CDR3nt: TGTGCCACCAGCAGAGAGGATAAAGGTGGCTACACCTTC
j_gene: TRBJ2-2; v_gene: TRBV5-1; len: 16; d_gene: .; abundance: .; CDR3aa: CASSPGPGMNTGELFF; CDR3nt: TGCGCCAGCAGCCCGGGCCCAGGGATGAACACCGGGGAGCTGTTTTTT
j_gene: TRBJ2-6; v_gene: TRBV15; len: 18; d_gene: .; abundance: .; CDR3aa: CATSPSLRGSAGANVLTF; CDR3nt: TGTGCCACCAGCCCCTCCCTAAGGGGGAGTGCTGGGGCCAACGTCCTGACTTTC
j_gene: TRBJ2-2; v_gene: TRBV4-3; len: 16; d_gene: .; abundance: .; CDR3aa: CASSPNIQPNTGELFF; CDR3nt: TGCGCCAGCAGCCCGAACATACAGCCAAACACCGGGGAGCTGTTTTTT
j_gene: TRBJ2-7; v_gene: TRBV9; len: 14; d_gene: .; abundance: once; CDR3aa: CASSLRPNSYEQYF; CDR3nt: TGTGCCAGCAGCCTACGTCCTAACAGCTACGAGCAGTACTTC
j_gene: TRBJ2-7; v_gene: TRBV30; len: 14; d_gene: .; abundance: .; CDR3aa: CAWSVLGHAYEQYF; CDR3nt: TGTGCCTGGAGTGTACTGGGGCATGCTTACGAACAGTACTTC
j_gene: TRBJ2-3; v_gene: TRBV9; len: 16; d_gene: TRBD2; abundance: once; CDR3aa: CASSVGTSGSTDTQYF; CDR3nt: TGTGCCAGCAGCGTAGGGACTAGCGGGAGCACAGATACGCAGTATTTT
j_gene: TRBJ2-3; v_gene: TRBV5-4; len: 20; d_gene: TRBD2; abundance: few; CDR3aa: CASSLAKRLAGGPKVHTQYF; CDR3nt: TGTGCCAGCAGCTTGGCCAAGAGACTAGCGGGGGGGCCCAAGGTTCATACGCAGTATTTT
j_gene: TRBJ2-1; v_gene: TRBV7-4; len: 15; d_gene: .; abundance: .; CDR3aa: CASSLDRTLGWEQFF; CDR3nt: TGTGCCAGCAGCTTAGACCGGACTCTCGGTTGGGAGCAGTTCTTC
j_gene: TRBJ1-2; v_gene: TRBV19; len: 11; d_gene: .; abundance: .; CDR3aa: CASSMVGGYTF; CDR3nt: TGTGCCAGTAGTATGGTCGGTGGCTACACCTTC
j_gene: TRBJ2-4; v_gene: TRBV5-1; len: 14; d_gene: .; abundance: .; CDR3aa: CASSLYSSLGIQYF; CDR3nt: TGCGCCAGCAGCTTGTACAGTAGTCTGGGCATTCAGTACTTC
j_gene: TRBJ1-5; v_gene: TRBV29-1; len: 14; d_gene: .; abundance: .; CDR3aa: CSVRTENSNQPQHF; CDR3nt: TGCAGCGTTCGAACGGAGAATAGCAATCAGCCCCAGCATTTT
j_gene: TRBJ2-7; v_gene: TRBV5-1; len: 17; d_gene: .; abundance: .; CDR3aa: CASSLASRLGGSYEQYF; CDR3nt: TGCGCCAGCAGCTTGGCATCCCGACTAGGCGGATCCTACGAGCAGTACTTC
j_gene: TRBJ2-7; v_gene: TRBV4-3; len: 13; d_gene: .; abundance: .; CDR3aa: CASSQVQGGEQYF; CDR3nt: TGCGCCAGCAGCCAAGTTCAAGGCGGCGAGCAGTACTTC
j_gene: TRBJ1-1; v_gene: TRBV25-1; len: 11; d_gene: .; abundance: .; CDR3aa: CASTEGTEAFF; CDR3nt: TGTGCCAGCACGGAGGGGACTGAAGCTTTCTTT
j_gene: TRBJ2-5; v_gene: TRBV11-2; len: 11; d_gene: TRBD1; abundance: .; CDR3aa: CASSLGTGVYF; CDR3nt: TGTGCCAGCAGCCTCGGGACAGGGGTTTACTTC
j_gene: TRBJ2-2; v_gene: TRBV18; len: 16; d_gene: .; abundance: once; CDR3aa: CASSPSRSTVTGELFF; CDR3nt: TGTGCCAGCTCACCCTCAAGATCGACAGTCACCGGGGAGCTGTTTTTT
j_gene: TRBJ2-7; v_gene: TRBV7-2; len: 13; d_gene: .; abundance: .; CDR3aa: CASSFDSSYEQYF; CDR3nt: TGTGCCAGCAGCTTCGACAGTTCCTACGAGCAGTACTTC
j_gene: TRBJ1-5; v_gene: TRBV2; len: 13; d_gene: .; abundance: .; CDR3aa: CASSPGEGQPQHF; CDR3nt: TGTGCCAGCAGCCCAGGGGAGGGCCAGCCCCAGCATTTT